Reported below is one T cell receptor (beta chain). Its antigen is still unknown. No base qualities exist here, and no much larger clone lies one base off it. The data originate from a study of shared clonotypes between healthy human individuals (dated by TCRdb to the early 2020s). Regarding the research as a whole: A few men and two women, aged 18 to 49 years, made up the cohort. To estimate repertoire size and how much clonotype sharing occurs between individuals, the study deeply sequenced the blood TCR repertoires of roughly 5 healthy adults. Libraries were prepared and TCR repertoires were sequenced by different laboratories using diverse techniques, in order to increase sequencing depth and limit assay-specific biases. Per donor, leukapheresis produced somewhere between about 0.9 and 10 billion PBMCs. Overall results and qualifications from the work: Pairwise subsampling led to the expectation that sequencing depth would affect the degree of clonotype sharing among donors. Because the study included a small number of donors, the genetic and exposure-history diversity represented was limited. Sampling was limited to blood, and TCR repertoires in tissue likely differ from TCR repertoires in blood.

Inclusive of the bounding cysteine and phenylalanine, the CDR3 is 14 residues long. Here the CDR3 DNA is all that survives: 42 bases in frame from base 1. According to the germline V gene, CDR1 reads KGHSH and CDR2 reads LQKENI. Ends trimmed: V by 3 bases, J by 8 bases; bases unmatched to a gene: 3. TCR CDR3 regions were amplified from genomic DNA by multiplex PCR using the deep immunoSEQ assay. For each cell subset, the extracted genomic DNA was distributed evenly across all wells of several immunoSEQ 96-well plates, and each plate served as one replicate. Each replicate PCR for unsorted PBMC received roughly 300 ng genomic DNA, equal to tens of thousands of T cell genomes. Ten immunoSEQ deep assay plates were used to sequence unsorted PBMC genomic DNA. Purified libraries were quantified with a Qubit 3.0 fluorometer, sized on a Bioanalyzer 2100, and re-quantified with the KAPA Library Quantification kit. Every immunoSEQ 96-well plate was sequenced on a dedicated single-read 150-cycle Illumina NextSeq 550 flow cell. The study's own analysis went as follows. Because the immunoSEQ output included only junctional sequences and no quality scores, the filtering could not be the same as the filtering used for full-length reads. Sequences were annotated with PyIR, a Python wrapper for IgBLAST v1.9, using IMGT germline references to assign V/J genes and CDR3. Any read was removed if the V/J assignment was weak (E-value above 1e-6), the CDR3 was missing, or the read contained stop codons, out-of-frame junctions, or ambiguous translated residues. A V3J clonotype was defined by an identical inferred V gene, J gene, and CDR3 amino acid sequence. The percentage overlap between two repertoires was calculated by dividing the number of shared unique clonotypes by the size of the smaller repertoire. Three approaches were used to assess repertoire richness: RTK rarefaction, the Chao1 estimator, and Recon v2.1 estimates of unobserved clonotypes. The clones in this table, taken by TCRdb from immuneACCESS, are in-frame only. Not every clone is retained; where verified, under half of the shortfall comes from an unresolved V gene, and the cause of the rest is unknown. The V and J calls and the clone size are those of that table, but D and trimming were determined from the DNA. Recorded for this sample are a few hundred thousand clones; 70% to 85% of them occurred a single time. The ten biggest clones cover about 12% of the sample.

The donors were healthy, HIV-negative adults who had no recently reported acute infections or vaccinations. Every donor was a Caucasian adult residing in Nashville, Tennessee, USA. For unsorted samples, approximately 84 million PBMCs were counted, and genomic DNA was extracted using the QIAamp DNA Blood Mini kit. Blood was obtained by leukapheresis, after which PBMCs were separated by Ficoll-Histopaque density gradient centrifugation and cryopreserved in liquid nitrogen vapor phase. The chain is encoded by TRBV18 joined to TRBJ2-1, and 11 junction bases match TRBD2. What was sequenced was PBMCs. The receptor was derived from a woman in her forties in good health. Some clones in this sample may be carry-over from other donors' samples. The CDR3 region has the sequence CASSPASGRHEQFF. The nucleotides read TGTGCCAGCTCACCGGCTAGCGGGAGGCATGAGCAGTTCTTC.